This is a list of T cell receptor beta chains from one sample in a study of T cell responses to AZD1222 COVID-19 vaccine. The protocol was immunoSEQ multiplex PCR, while the TCRdb copy is restricted to in-frame clones and leaves out a portion. Of about 130,000 clones listed, 90% are singletons. Sequenced material: peripheral blood, taken on day 0 of AZD1222 vaccination. Receptor source: an adult in good health. Both conserved end residues are part of each CDR3. Rows may omit the clone size; those that give it use once, few, many or a size class.

>TRBV27|TRBJ1-1|13|-
CASALGGRTEAFF
>TRBV7-2|TRBJ1-5|15|once
CASSLGGPSNQPQHF
>TRBV6-1|TRBJ1-2|14|-
CASSERPISGGYTF
>TRBV3-1/TRBV3-2|TRBJ2-3|13|-
CASSQQGADTQYF
>TRBV21-1|TRBJ2-1|17|-
CASSKARGSGGADEQFF
>TRBV10-1|TRBJ1-3|14|-
CASSESGLGNTIYF
>TRBV7-2|TRBJ1-5|15|-
CASSEQQGSNQPQHF
>TRBV21-1|TRBJ2-5|14|-
CASSKVDGEETQYF
>TRBV30|TRBJ1-2|13|-
CAWMDVLGYGYTF
>TRBV5-1|TRBJ2-7|13|-
CASRLQGQAEQYF
>TRBV29-1|TRBJ2-7|14|-
CSVAPGGASYEQYF
>TRBV24-1|TRBJ2-1|16|-
CATSLARGGLGNEQFF
>TRBV13|TRBJ1-5|16|-
CASSKQGGDSNQPQHF
>TRBV10-1|TRBJ2-7|14|-
CASSPQPTGTEQYF
>TRBV6-5|TRBJ2-7|14|-
CASSPTTGSYEQYF
>TRBV6-2/TRBV6-3|TRBJ1-2|12|-
CASSSGDYGYTF
>TRBV7-2|TRBJ1-5|13|-
CASSLVWREPQHF
>TRBV6-5|TRBJ2-3|15|-
CASSLDTSMGDTQYF
>TRBV6-5|TRBJ2-7|11|-
CASSPRYEQYF
>TRBV18|TRBJ1-5|14|-
CASSPTGGDQPQHF
>TRBV11-2|TRBJ1-4|16|-
CASSAGRGSANEKLFF
>TRBV24-1|TRBJ2-7|14|-
CATSDLRGNYEQYF
>TRBV6-2/TRBV6-3|TRBJ2-5|19|-
CASSGDGPRRDSFQETQYF
>TRBV27|TRBJ2-7|14|-
CASSQTGHSYEQYF
>TRBV19|TRBJ2-1|15|once
CASNTGTLLYNEQFF
>TRBV6-2/TRBV6-3|TRBJ1-2|14|-
CASSLTGPNYGYTF
>TRBV7-9|TRBJ1-4|14|-
CASSLVQGREKLFF
>TRBV6-2/TRBV6-3|TRBJ2-5|16|-
CASSYVRRGRQETQYF
>TRBV10-3|TRBJ1-1|14|-
CAISSEDRAAEAFF
>TRBV6-4|TRBJ2-5|13|-
CASRPRGPETQYF
>TRBV7-3|TRBJ2-3|14|few
CASSRGLLTDTQYF
>TRBV4-1|TRBJ2-2|17|few
CASSQPGTGGYTGELFF
>TRBV24-1|TRBJ1-3|13|-
CATSESLGNTIYF
>TRBV10-3|TRBJ1-1|15|-
CAISEGVRGGTEAFF
>TRBV4-2|TRBJ2-3|16|once
CASSQEFRGGTDTQYF
>TRBV29-1|TRBJ1-2|14|few
CSVERDRPNYGYTF
>TRBV14|TRBJ2-7|16|once
CASSFRSGGPYYEQYF
>TRBV2|TRBJ1-5|14|-
CASSEGQGGQPQHF
>TRBV6-4|TRBJ1-3|15|-
CASSDAIYSGNTIYF
>TRBV6-4|TRBJ2-6|14|few
CASSERTGANVLTF
>TRBV18|TRBJ2-3|19|-
CASSENYRDTPPGTDTQYF
>TRBV2|TRBJ1-6|16|-
CASSENRVTANSPLHF
>TRBV19|TRBJ1-2|11|-
CATPTGDGYTF
>TRBV5-1|TRBJ1-1|13|-
CASSLRGANEAFF
>TRBV7-2|TRBJ2-7|13|-
CASSLAGSYEQYF
>TRBV6-1|TRBJ1-1|14|-
CASSETTGDTEAFF
>TRBV7-9|TRBJ1-6|13|once
CASSLEGGSPLHF
>TRBV27|TRBJ2-1|17|once
CASSLGLAGAIYNEQFF
>TRBV19|TRBJ2-5|14|-
CASSTPLYQETQYF
>TRBV3-1/TRBV3-2|TRBJ2-7|15|-
CASSPPLAGPGEQYF
>TRBV13|TRBJ2-2|14|-
CASYRQGRTGELFF
>TRBV3-1/TRBV3-2|TRBJ2-7|15|-
CASSPVQGAWYEQYF
>TRBV3-1/TRBV3-2|TRBJ2-6|17|-
CASSQRTGGSGANVLTF